These 14 T cell receptor beta chains were sequenced from one sample in a study of vaccination effects on CD4 cells after COVID-19. Which antigens these TCRs recognize remains unknown. Some clones are missing from TCRdb's copy, which holds only in-frame ones; the method was immunoSEQ multiplex PCR. The sample consists of about 28,000 clones, roughly 60% of them appearing once. Following culture for roughly 10 days, CD4+ T cells were isolated. This specimen was CD4+ T cells from PBMCs cultured without peptide, taken before COVID-19 vaccination. Receptors originate from a human donor who received a COVID-19 vaccine.

The chain recombines TRBV6-5 with TRBJ1-2; maybe TRBD1 (6 bases). CDR1 MNHEY and CDR2 SVGAGI come from the germline V gene. The CDR3 spans 14 residues. The germline V and J ends were trimmed by 6 bases and 13 bases, with 24 bases remaining between them. Written as DNA, the CDR3 is TGTGCCAGCAGCAGGGAGGGGGACAACCCTCTTCGCACCTTC. It is translated as CASSREGDNPLRTF.

The chain joins TRBV5-1 to TRBJ1-1; possible D gene TRBD1, 6 bases. V was pared by 0 bases and J by 4 bases, with 13 bases between. Germline loops: CDR1 SGHRS, CDR2 YFSETQ. The CDR3 is 15 residues long. As DNA, the CDR3 is TGCGCCAGCAGCTTGGATCCAGGGGTGGGCACTGAAGCTTTCTTT. Translated: CASSLDPGVGTEAFF.

This clone was seen just once. This chain joins TRBV6-5 and TRBJ2-7; D uncertain. This CDR3 has 14 amino acids. In germline, CDR1 is MNHEY, CDR2 SVGAGI. Between the trimmed V and J ends, which lost 5 bases and 2 bases, there was a span of 13 bases. The CDR3 here is CASSTAGSAYEQYF. CDR3 coding DNA: TGTGCCAGCAGTACTGCAGGATCTGCCTACGAGCAGTACTTC.

Only a few counts were recorded for this clone. The genes are TRBV5-6 and TRBJ1-2, with 7 bases that match TRBD1. CDR1 and CDR2 (germline): SGHDT, YYEEEE. The CDR3 is made up of 15 amino acids. The V gene end was trimmed by 4 bases and the J gene end by 8 bases; junction bases not matched to a gene: 14. The CDR3 coding sequence is TGTGCCAGCAGCACCCAGGGGGTAGATATCGGCGGCTACACCTTC. Residues: CASSTQGVDIGGYTF.

J is TRBJ1-4 and V is TRBV11-2; D remains unclear. Looked up from germline, CDR1 is SGHAT and CDR2 is FQNNGV. Trimming removed 2 bases at V and 10 bases at J, with 8 bases between. The CDR3 loop spans 12 amino acids. CDR3 loop: CASSLITGKLFF. CDR3 nucleotides: TGTGCCAGCAGCTTAATAACGGGAAAACTGTTTTTT.

The J gene is TRBJ2-7, the V gene TRBV28; D ambiguous. Germline assignment: CDR1 MDHEN and CDR2 SYDVKM. This CDR3 has 14 residues. V dropped 3 bases and J dropped 0 bases, with 9 bases sitting between them. CDR3 sequence: CASSFPGYSYEQYF. CDR3 bases: TGTGCCAGCAGTTTCCCCGGATACTCCTACGAGCAGTACTTC.

The chain employs TRBV19 and TRBJ2-7; D gene ambiguous. Germline loops: CDR1 LNHDA, CDR2 SQIVND (reference sequence). This CDR3 is built from 14 residues. The V gene lost 8 bases and the J gene lost 0 bases, with 14 bases spanning the gap. CDR3 in amino acids: CASRLQASSYEQYF. The CDR3 region has the DNA TGTGCCAGTCGCCTTCAGGCTAGCTCCTACGAGCAGTACTTC. The full variable domain, in which reference TRBV19 and TRBJ2-7 provide the parts outside the CDR3, is DGGITQSPKYLFRKEGQNVTLSCEQNLNHDAMYWYRQDPGQGLRLIYYSQIVNDFQKGDIAEGYSVSREKKESFPLTVTSAQKNPTAFYLCASRLQASSYEQYFGPGTRLTVT.

The chain uses TRBV7-9 and TRBJ1-4; 7 bases line up with TRBD1. Trimming removed 4 bases from V and 8 bases from J; junction bases left unmatched: 7. In germline, CDR1 is SEHNR, CDR2 FQNEAQ (reference sequence). The CDR3 spans 14 residues. CDR3 DNA sequence: TGTGCCAGCAGCTCAGGGGGACGGGGCGAAAAACTGTTTTTT. Encoded protein: CASSSGGRGEKLFF. The whole variable domain, remainder taken from reference TRBV7-9 and TRBJ1-4, is DTGVSQNPRHKITKRGQNVTFRCDPISEHNRLYWYRQTLGQGPEFLTYFQNEAQLEKSRLLSDRFSAERPKGSFSTLEIQRTEQGDSAMYLCASSSGGRGEKLFFGSGTQLSVL.

V is TRBV6-5 and J is TRBJ1-2, with 7 bases that match TRBD1. Per the germline V gene, CDR1 is MNHEY and CDR2 is SVGAGI. This CDR3 comprises 15 residues. V was clipped by 2 bases and J by 2 bases; unmatched bases: 5. The CDR3 DNA reads as TGTGCCAGCAGTTACACAGGGGACCTGAACTATGGCTACACCTTC. Its translation: CASSYTGDLNYGYTF.

This clone appeared a single time. CDR3 sequence: CASSLVGLAGEETQYF. The CDR3 DNA sequence: TGTGCCAGCAGCTTAGTTGGACTAGCGGGGGAAGAGACCCAGTACTTC. This chain connects TRBV7-2 to TRBJ2-5; TRBD2 aligns across 13 bases. CDR1 and CDR2 from the germline V gene are SGHTA and FQGNSA. This CDR3 has 16 amino acids. Trimming removed 1 base from V and 3 bases from J; junction bases left unmatched: 2.

The CDR3 bases are TGCGCCAGCAGTGAGTCGACGGCTGGAAACACCATATATTTT. Translation: CASSESTAGNTIYF. The rearrangement links TRBV10-2 to TRBJ1-3; unclear D gene. The CDR3 loop spans 14 amino acids. Germline CDR1 and CDR2: WSHSY and SAAADI. V was clipped by 0 bases and J by 2 bases, with 5 bases between them.

The rearrangement links TRBV2 to TRBJ1-5; D unresolved. Germline CDR1 reads SNHLY; CDR2 reads FYNNEI. The V end was cut by 6 bases, the J end by 0 bases, with 6 bases between. The CDR3 totals 13 residues. The CDR3: CASRPDSNQPQHF. The DNA of the CDR3 is TGTGCCAGCAGACCCGATAGCAATCAGCCCCAGCATTTT.

As to this clone: Mismatch with germline at one junction end may stem from a read error. The rearrangement uses TRBV6-1 and TRBJ2-7; the D call may be TRBD1 or TRBD2 (5 bases each). The CDR3 extends over 13 amino acids. Germline loops: CDR1 MNHNS, CDR2 SASEGT. The CDR3 is CASSENWDRAKHF. CDR3 nucleotide sequence: TGTGCCAGCAGTGAAAATTGGGACCGCGCCAAGCACTTC.

This clone has just one count. CDR3 loop: CASSGGDYSNQPQHF. For the CDR3, the DNA is TGTGCCAGCAGTGGTGGCGATTATAGCAATCAGCCCCAGCATTTT. The V gene is TRBV28, the J gene TRBJ1-5, with D unclear. This CDR3 spans 15 amino acids. V was cut by 5 bases and J by 0 bases, with 11 bases left in between. The germline V gene encodes CDR1 MDHEN and CDR2 SYDVKM.